A single sample is the source of the 23 T cell receptor beta chains below, sequenced in a study of blood T cell repertoires in COVID-19. This table comes from immunoSEQ multiplex PCR, and its TCRdb copy is limited to in-frame clones, with some not included. The repertoire has 350,000 to 400,000 clones, around 87% of them found once; the top ten carry about 6.5%. The sample taken for sequencing was peripheral blood. The source is a man in his late teens or twenties with active or convalescent COVID-19.

The chain recombines TRBV27 with TRBJ2-3; D not certain. CDR3 length: 16 residues. V lost 2 bases, J lost 1 base, and 13 bases lay in between. The germline V gene has CDR1 MNHEY and CDR2 SMNVEV (reference sequence). The CDR3 spells CASSLSLLRGTDTQYF. The CDR3 DNA follows: TGTGCCAGCAGTTTAAGTCTACTACGGGGCACAGATACGCAGTATTTT.

The chain joins TRBV11-2 to TRBJ2-3; 12 positions agree with TRBD1. The germline CDR1 and CDR2 sequences are SGHAT and FQNNGV. V trimming: 2 bases; J trimming: 11 bases; junction bases outside the gene matches: 11. CDR3 length: 16 amino acids. CDR3 region: CASSLPGQGAGYQQYF. CDR3 bases: TGTGCCAGCAGCTTACCGGGACAGGGGGCAGGGTACCAGCAGTATTTT.

The chain combines TRBV6-5 with TRBJ2-7, with 8 bases fitting TRBD1. The V segment lost 4 bases and the J segment 3 bases; nucleotides outside the gene matches: 8. Germline values: CDR1 MNHEY, CDR2 SVGAGI. The CDR3 has 15 amino acids. The CDR3 region has the DNA TGTGCCAGCAGTTGGGGACAGGCCAATTACTACGAGCAGTACTTC. The encoded protein is CASSWGQANYYEQYF.

This clone was observed a handful of times. One junction end disagrees with the germline gene, perhaps due to a read error. The chain links TRBV28 to TRBJ1-3, with a possible D match to TRBD1 (6 bases). This CDR3 contains 16 residues. Per the germline V gene, CDR1 is MDHEN and CDR2 is SYDVKM. CDR3 DNA sequence: TGTGCCAGCAGTTCGGGTCAGGGGATGGCCCAGAGTAGGACGGCGTTT. Translation gives CASSSGQGMAQSRTAF.

This clone was observed a few times. The rearrangement uses TRBV19 and TRBJ1-5, with D uncertain. Germline V lookup: CDR1 LNHDA, CDR2 SQIVND (reference sequence). This CDR3 has 12 amino acids. Trimming left V 0 bases short and J 9 bases short, with 6 bases between. CDR3 sequence (DNA): TGTGCCAGTAGTATAGACTTCTGGCCCCAGCATTTT. Amino acids: CASSIDFWPQHF.

The rearrangement links TRBV18 to TRBJ1-2; D is possibly TRBD1 (5 bases). Germline-derived CDR1 and CDR2 are KGHSH and LQKENI. Trimming stripped 6 bases from V and 2 bases from J, with 16 bases between. This CDR3 spans 15 amino acids. The chain's CDR3 is CASSPARQQNYGYTF. The CDR3 region has the DNA TGTGCCAGCTCCCCCGCCCGACAGCAGAACTATGGCTACACCTTC.

This clone has only one observation. J is TRBJ1-2 and V is TRBV2, with D tentatively TRBD1 (6 bases). CDR1 and CDR2 (germline): SNHLY, FYNNEI. The CDR3 covers 16 residues. Trimming pared 3 bases from V and 0 bases from J, leaving 14 bases between. CDR3 nucleotides: TGTGCCAGCAGTGAGACAGGCGGGTCCTCTAACTATGGCTACACCTTC. Translation: CASSETGGSSNYGYTF.

The CDR3 spells CASSLTTPKDYGYTF. CDR3 DNA sequence: TGTGCCAGCAGTTTAACGACACCGAAGGACTATGGCTACACCTTC. This sequence joins TRBV27 and TRBJ1-2; D remains unclear. Germline V CDR1 and CDR2: MNHEY, SMNVEV (reference sequence). Trimming stripped 2 bases from V and 3 bases from J, with 13 bases between. There are 15 residues in the CDR3.

This clone occurred once. The chain couples TRBV27 to TRBJ2-7; 7 positions agree with TRBD1. The germline gives CDR1 MNHEY, CDR2 SMNVEV (reference sequence). The length of the CDR3 is 15 residues. Trimming removed 7 bases from V and 2 bases from J; junction bases left unmatched: 11. The CDR3 DNA reads TGTGCCAGCACCAACCAGCCCGGGACAGCCTACGAGCAGTACTTC. Translating it yields CASTNQPGTAYEQYF.

This sequence joins TRBV14 and TRBJ2-5; D gene uncertain. The CDR3 loop spans 14 amino acids. In germline, CDR1 is SGHDN, CDR2 FVKESK. V lost 5 bases and J 2 bases, leaving 12 bases between the germline ends. The CDR3 coding sequence is TGTGCCAGCAGCAAATTCCCATTTCAAGAGACCCAGTACTTC. It is translated as CASSKFPFQETQYF.

The V gene is TRBV9, the J gene TRBJ2-1, with 7 nucleotides matching TRBD2. Germline CDR1 SGDLS, CDR2 YYNGEE. The CDR3 loop spans 15 amino acids. The ends lost 3 bases at V and 7 bases at J; junction bases unmatched: 10. As DNA, the CDR3 is TGTGCCAGCAGCGCCTCTCGACTAGCAACGAATGAGCAGTTCTTC. Its translation: CASSASRLATNEQFF.

This clone was picked up one time. V is TRBV28 and J is TRBJ2-4, with 8 bases fitting TRBD1. V trimming: 10 bases; J trimming: 5 bases; junction bases outside the gene matches: 13. The CDR3 is made up of 15 amino acids. Looked up from germline, CDR1 is MDHEN and CDR2 is SYDVKM. CDR3 protein: CATLNRDRPENIQYF. The CDR3 DNA reads as TGTGCCACTTTGAACCGGGACAGGCCGGAAAACATTCAGTACTTC.

The chain is built from TRBV27 and TRBJ1-2, with a tentative D call TRBD1 (6 bases). The V gene's germline CDR1 is MNHEY and CDR2 SMNVEV (reference sequence). V was pared by 5 bases and J by 3 bases, with 19 bases between. CDR3 length: 16 amino acids. CDR3 coding DNA: TGTGCCAGCAGTCCCCGCCCCCAGGACAGCCACTATGGCTACACCTTC. This gives the protein CASSPRPQDSHYGYTF.

This clone was detected only a few times. The J gene is TRBJ2-3, the V gene TRBV30; D possibly corresponds to TRBD1 (6 bases). CDR1 and CDR2 from the germline V gene are GTSNPN and SVGIG (reference sequence). This CDR3 has 14 amino acids. V lost 1 base and J 4 bases, leaving 12 bases between the germline ends. CDR3 loop: CAWSDRAPPDTQYF. The CDR3 DNA reads as TGTGCCTGGAGTGACAGGGCCCCGCCAGATACGCAGTATTTT. Filled out from reference TRBV30 and TRBJ2-3, the complete variable domain reads SQTIHQWPATLVQPVGSPLSLECTVEGTSNPNLYWYRQAAGRGLQLLFYSVGIGQISSEVPQNLSASRPQDRQFILSSKKLLLSDSGFYLCAWSDRAPPDTQYFGPGTRLTVL.

The chain employs TRBV7-9 and TRBJ1-2; TRBD1 agrees at 9 bases. Trimming removed 5 bases from V and 4 bases from J; junction bases left unmatched: 14. The CDR3 sequence is 17 residues long. Looked up from germline, CDR1 is SEHNR and CDR2 is FQNEAQ (reference sequence). The CDR3 DNA sequence: TGTGCCAGCAGCCCTGAGGGCGGGACAGGGCCCATCTATGGCTACACCTTC. Translating gives CASSPEGGTGPIYGYTF.

The CDR3 nucleotides read TGTGCCAGCAGTAGATACAGGGGATACGAGCAGTACTTC. Protein: CASSRYRGYEQYF. The chain combines TRBV27 with TRBJ2-7; 7 nucleotides align to TRBD1. Per the germline V gene, CDR1 is MNHEY and CDR2 is SMNVEV (reference sequence). The V segment lost 5 bases and the J segment 4 bases; nucleotides outside the gene matches: 5. This CDR3 is 13 amino acids long.

This clone was recorded only once. The V gene is TRBV20-1, the J gene TRBJ1-3; D remains unclear. Trimming removed 3 bases at V and 6 bases at J, with 12 bases between. Germline loops: CDR1 DFQATT, CDR2 SNEGSKA (reference sequence). This CDR3 is built from 13 residues. The DNA of the CDR3 is TGCAGTGCTAGTCACGATCTGGCAAACACCATATATTTT. Translation: CSASHDLANTIYF.

This chain connects TRBV6-2 or TRBV6-3 to TRBJ1-5; the D is unclear. In germline, CDR1 is MNHEY, CDR2 SVGEGT. CDR3 length: 16 amino acids. V was shortened by 2 bases and J by 1 base, with 12 bases between the two germline ends. The CDR3 DNA is TGTGCCAGCAGTTACCCATCAGCGGGAAGCAATCAGCCCCAGCATTTT. It codes for CASSYPSAGSNQPQHF.

The genes are TRBV4-3 and TRBJ1-1; weak D call: TRBD1 (6 bases). The CDR3 loop spans 18 amino acids. Germline CDR1 LGHNA, CDR2 YSLEER. The V and J ends lost 1 base and 4 bases respectively, with 22 bases between them. The CDR3 DNA follows: TGCGCCAGCAGCCAAGGGCGACGGGGGGCGCAGGTGGTCACTGAAGCTTTCTTT. Translation: CASSQGRRGAQVVTEAFF.

J is TRBJ1-1 and V is TRBV3-1 (or the pseudogene TRBV3-2); weak D call: TRBD1 (6 bases). Germline V gene sequence: CDR1 LGHDT, CDR2 YNNKEL (reference sequence). CDR3 length: 14 residues. Trimming removed 6 bases from V and 1 base from J, with 12 bases in between. The CDR3 DNA is TGTGCCAGCAGTCACAGGACAGCGAACACTGAAGCTTTCTTT. Its protein product is CASSHRTANTEAFF.

This chain uses TRBV24-1 with TRBJ2-3; 7 bases agree with TRBD2. In germline, CDR1 is KGHDR, CDR2 SFDVKD. The junction had 6 bases not matched to a gene; V was cut back by 6 bases and J by 4 bases. The CDR3 runs to 14 residues. The CDR3 DNA reads TGTGCCACCAGTCTAGCGGATAAGGCAGATACGCAGTATTTT. Protein sequence: CATSLADKADTQYF.

The rearrangement uses TRBV5-6 and TRBJ2-7, with 8 bases matching TRBD1. The CDR3 spans 14 residues. Germline-derived CDR1 and CDR2 are SGHDT and YYEEEE. Trimming cost V 3 bases and J 5 bases; bases outside gene matches: 7. The CDR3 region is CASSSYRGVHEQYF. The CDR3 DNA reads TGTGCCAGCAGCTCGTACAGGGGGGTCCACGAGCAGTACTTC. Supplemented by reference TRBV5-6 and TRBJ2-7, the full variable domain reads DAGVTQSPTHLIKTRGQQVTLRCSPKSGHDTVSWYQQALGQGPQFIFQYYEEEERQRGNFPDRFSGHQFPNYSSELNVNALLLGDSALYLCASSSYRGVHEQYFGPGTRLTVT.

The gene calls are TRBV6-5 and TRBJ2-1; no clear D. The CDR3 loop spans 15 amino acids. V lost 6 bases, J lost 0 bases, and 12 bases lay in between. Germline loops: CDR1 MNHEY, CDR2 SVGAGI. DNA for the CDR3: TGTGCCAGCAGCTTGCTTGAGAGCTCCTACAATGAGCAGTTCTTC. Residues: CASSLLESSYNEQFF.